Presented here are 10 T cell receptor beta chains from one specimen sequenced in a study of beta chain features in type 1 diabetes. What was sequenced were expressed TCRB transcripts, since all of the isolated RNA had been reverse transcribed. TCRdb keeps only in-frame clones here, not all; method: immunoSEQ multiplex PCR. The data contain almost 350,000 clones, under 8.5% of them singletons. The sequencing sample was made of central memory CD4+ T cells from blood. These receptors were collected from a young woman in good health.

This clone was detected a few times. The J gene is TRBJ2-3, the V gene TRBV9, with TRBD1 identical over 7 bases. J gave up 6 bases and V 0 bases, and 10 bases lay outside the gene matches. This CDR3 contains 16 residues. Germline V gene lookup returns CDR1 SGDLS and CDR2 YYNGEE. The CDR3 protein is CASSVAIVTGIDTQYF. CDR3 bases: TGTGCCAGCAGCGTAGCTATTGTGACAGGGATCGATACGCAGTATTTT.

A word on this clone: This sample includes further DNA sequences coding for the same CDR3. The rearrangement joins TRBV19 to TRBJ1-5; no firm D call. Deletions cut 0 bases from V and 6 bases from J, with 6 bases between. Germline CDR1 is LNHDA and CDR2 is SQIVND (reference sequence). This CDR3 contains 13 residues. The CDR3 protein is CASSIEGSQPQHF. Here the CDR3 DNA reads TGTGCCAGTAGTATAGAAGGGAGTCAGCCCCAGCATTTT. Together with reference TRBV19 and TRBJ1-5, the CDR3 gives the full variable domain: DGGITQSPKYLFRKEGQNVTLSCEQNLNHDAMYWYRQDPGQGLRLIYYSQIVNDFQKGDIAEGYSVSREKKESFPLTVTSAQKNPTAFYLCASSIEGSQPQHFGDGTRLSIL.

The chain employs TRBV4-2 and TRBJ1-5; tentatively, D is TRBD1 (5 bases). The CDR3 extends over 14 amino acids. The V end lost 0 bases, the J end lost 4 bases, and 7 bases lay between the germline ends. Germline V CDR1 and CDR2: LGHNA, YNFKEQ. CDR3 in DNA: TGTGCCAGCAGCCAAGACGAGGGGAATCAGCCCCAGCATTTT. Translating gives CASSQDEGNQPQHF.

This clone was observed a few times. It may be a read error: a sequence one base away is much more abundant. The DNA of the CDR3 is TGTGCCAGCAGCCGGTCCTCCTACGAGCAGTACTTC. It is translated as CASSRSSYEQYF. The chain employs TRBV7-9 and TRBJ2-7, with no clear D. V lost 5 bases and J 0 bases, leaving 5 bases between the germline ends. There are 12 residues in the CDR3. CDR1 is SEHNR, CDR2 FQNEAQ, per germline (reference sequence).

The rearrangement joins TRBV29-1 to TRBJ1-1, with 7 bases matching TRBD1. With 4 bases clipped from V and 3 bases from J, the junction kept 5 bases outside the gene matches. Germline V CDR1 and CDR2: SQVTM, ANQGSEA. CDR3 length equals 13 residues. In nucleotides, the CDR3 is TGCAGCGTTGCAAACGACAGGGACACTGAAGCTTTCTTT. Its translation: CSVANDRDTEAFF.

This clone appeared a few times. Different DNA sequences within this sample yield the same CDR3. This chain uses TRBV6-6 with TRBJ1-4; TRBD1 matches at 8 bases. CDR1 is MNHNY and CDR2 is SVGAGI in the germline V gene (reference sequence). The CDR3 consists of 13 residues. After removal of 2 bases from V and 7 bases from J, the junction contained 0 bases not matched to a gene. The CDR3 DNA follows: TGTGCCAGCAGTTACGGGACAGGTGAAAAACTGTTTTTT. Amino acids: CASSYGTGEKLFF.

This clone has a handful of counts. The chain uses TRBV19 and TRBJ2-3; TRBD1 matches at 7 bases. CDR3 length equals 14 residues. The germline V gene has CDR1 LNHDA and CDR2 SQIVND (reference sequence). Losses at the gene ends were 5 bases for V and 2 bases for J; bases not matched to a gene: 4. The CDR3 spells CASSHRGNTDTQYF. CDR3 nucleotides: TGTGCCAGTAGTCACAGGGGAAACACAGATACGCAGTATTTT.

This clone was seen more than once but under ten times. The chain combines TRBV7-2 with TRBJ2-2, with TRBD2 identical over 8 bases. Germline CDR1 is SGHTA and CDR2 is FQGNSA. J was trimmed by 6 bases and V by 5 bases; bases with no gene match: 14. The CDR3 is 17 residues long. CDR3 amino acids: CASSPPPGLESPGELFF. In DNA form, the CDR3 reads TGTGCCAGCAGCCCGCCTCCGGGACTAGAGTCACCCGGGGAGCTGTTTTTT.

This rearrangement joins TRBV7-6 to TRBJ2-2, with 10 bases lining up with TRBD2. Germline V lookup: CDR1 SGHVS, CDR2 FNYEAQ. V lost 4 bases, J lost 4 bases, and 6 bases stayed unmatched. The CDR3 has 16 residues. The CDR3 DNA sequence: TGTGCCAGCAGCTCCAGGACTAGCGGAGGCACCGGGGAGCTGTTTTTT. Translation gives CASSSRTSGGTGELFF.

This clone was detected a few times. This chain links TRBV7-2 with TRBJ2-1, with 12 bases fitting TRBD2. Germline values: CDR1 SGHTA, CDR2 FQGNSA. The CDR3 is 15 amino acids. J was trimmed by 8 bases and V by 4 bases; bases with no gene match: 6. The CDR3: CASSYLAGGPHEQFF. The CDR3 nucleotides are TGTGCCAGCAGCTACCTAGCGGGAGGGCCCCATGAGCAGTTCTTC.